A single sample gave rise to the 26 T cell receptor beta chains below, sequenced in a study of T cell responses to AZD1222 COVID-19 vaccine. Libraries were prepared by immunoSEQ multiplex PCR; TCRdb keeps only in-frame clonotypes and omits some of them. The sample contains under 200,000 clones, 87% of which appear only once. Specimen: peripheral blood, collected 28 days after the second AZD1222 dose. These receptors were collected from an adult who received the AZD1222 COVID-19 vaccine.

The genes are TRBV7-9 and TRBJ2-7, with 12 bases identical to TRBD2. The CDR3 totals 16 residues. The V gene end was trimmed by 5 bases and the J gene end by 6 bases; junction bases not matched to a gene: 11. Germline CDR1 reads SEHNR; CDR2 reads FQNEAQ (reference sequence). The CDR3 DNA reads TGTGCCAGCAGCGCCCTCGGGACTAGCGGGCGGCGCGAGCAGTACTTC. It encodes CASSALGTSGRREQYF.

The chain recombines TRBV19 with TRBJ2-2; weak D call: TRBD2 (5 bases). Trimming pared 3 bases from V and 7 bases from J, leaving 15 bases between. Germline lookup yields CDR1 LNHDA and CDR2 SQIVND (reference sequence). The CDR3 sequence is 15 residues long. CDR3: CASSMSRPAGGELFF. CDR3 sequence (DNA): TGTGCCAGTAGTATGAGCCGCCCTGCGGGCGGGGAGCTGTTTTTT.

V is TRBV18 and J is TRBJ1-1, with D hard to call. V lost 3 bases, J lost 1 base, and 6 bases lay in between. Germline loops: CDR1 KGHSH, CDR2 LQKENI. The CDR3 has 13 residues. CDR3 DNA sequence: TGTGCCAGCTCACCTATAGGGAACACTGAAGCTTTCTTT. Its protein is CASSPIGNTEAFF.

The chain employs TRBV12-3 or TRBV12-4 and TRBJ2-3; D perhaps matches TRBD2 (5 bases). The V end was cut by 8 bases, the J end by 4 bases, with 7 bases between. This CDR3 spans 11 amino acids. CDR3 nucleotides: TGTGCCAGCGAGAGGGCAGATACGCAGTATTTT. Translated: CASERADTQYF.

The J gene is TRBJ2-2, the V gene TRBV4-3; 12 positions match TRBD2. From germline, CDR1 is LGHNA and CDR2 YSLEER. This CDR3 has 16 residues. The trim removed 3 bases at V and 6 bases at J, leaving 5 bases unmatched. CDR3 loop: CASSQGTSGGSGELFF. The CDR3 DNA reads TGCGCCAGCAGCCAGGGAACTAGCGGGGGGTCCGGGGAGCTGTTTTTT.

The J gene is TRBJ2-1, the V gene TRBV6-1, with TRBD1 matching 11 bases. V was clipped by 2 bases and J by 6 bases; unmatched bases: 3. Per the germline V gene, CDR1 is MNHNS and CDR2 is SASEGT. The CDR3 contains 15 residues. The CDR3 nucleotides read TGTGCCAGCAGTGAATTAGGGACAGGGGGCAATGAGCAGTTCTTC. Its protein product is CASSELGTGGNEQFF.

This clone appeared once. The chain recombines TRBV21-1 with TRBJ1-6; the table's D gene call, TRBD1, was not cross checked with the DNA. TRBV21-1 is a pseudogene. The CDR3 extends over 18 amino acids. The CDR3 DNA reads TGTGCCAGCAGCAAAGGAGGCAGGGGGGAGGTATATAATTCACCCCTCCACTTT. Its protein is CASSKGGRGEVYNSPLHF.

This rearrangement joins TRBV6-5 to TRBJ1-1; D gene unclear. V lost 5 bases to trimming and J lost 2 bases, with 6 bases between them. Germline CDR1 and CDR2: MNHEY and SVGAGI. The CDR3 is made up of 12 amino acids. This CDR3 is CASSRTNTEAFF. The CDR3 DNA follows: TGTGCCAGCAGTCGGACCAACACTGAAGCTTTCTTT.

The V call is TRBV6-4, the J call TRBJ2-2; weak D call: TRBD2 (5 bases). The CDR3 extends over 14 amino acids. Germline-derived CDR1 and CDR2 are MRHNA and SNTAGT. V was shortened by 8 bases and J by 1 base, with 11 bases between the two germline ends. CDR3 sequence reads: CASASGRNTGELFF. The CDR3 DNA sequence: TGTGCCAGCGCCTCGGGGAGGAACACCGGGGAGCTGTTTTTT.

The chain carries TRBV27 and TRBJ2-3, with TRBD2 matching over 7 bases. The CDR3 is 15 amino acids. With 8 bases clipped from V and 0 bases from J, the junction kept 8 bases outside the gene matches. Germline V gives CDR1 MNHEY, CDR2 SMNVEV (reference sequence). Here the CDR3 DNA reads TGTGCCAGCGGATTGATGCGGGGGAGCACAGATACGCAGTATTTT. Its translation is CASGLMRGSTDTQYF.

The CDR3 here is CASSHMGRGSDYGYTF. The CDR3 nucleotides are TGCGCCAGCAGCCATATGGGCAGGGGGAGTGACTATGGCTACACCTTC. The chain has TRBV4-1 and TRBJ1-2, with TRBD1 matching 7 bases. Trimming at V came to 3 bases and at J to 3 bases, leaving 10 bases not matched to a gene. The CDR3 is 16 residues long. The germline V gene has CDR1 MGHRA and CDR2 YSYEKL.

The V call is TRBV14, the J call TRBJ1-1; possible D gene TRBD1, 6 bases. The V end was cut by 4 bases, the J end by 6 bases, with 9 bases between. This CDR3 contains 12 residues. Germline V lookup: CDR1 SGHDN, CDR2 FVKESK. The CDR3: CASSLGGAEAFF. In nucleotides, the CDR3 is TGTGCCAGCAGCCTAGGGGGGGCTGAAGCTTTCTTT.

The chain couples TRBV10-3 to TRBJ2-1, with TRBD2 matching 9 bases. Trimming took 2 bases from V and 6 from J; bases not matched to a gene: 11. This CDR3 contains 17 residues. The germline V gene encodes CDR1 ENHRY and CDR2 SYGVKD. Here the CDR3 reads CAISEEGLADPSNEQFF. CDR3 DNA sequence: TGTGCCATCAGTGAGGAGGGACTAGCAGATCCGAGCAATGAGCAGTTCTTC.

This clone is a singleton in its sample. This chain uses TRBV7-9 with TRBJ2-1; TRBD2 agrees at 7 bases. This CDR3 is 18 amino acids long. The germline V gene encodes CDR1 SEHNR and CDR2 FQNEAQ (reference sequence). V lost 5 bases and J lost 4; bases outside the gene matches: 17. The CDR3 DNA follows: TGTGCCAGCAGCCGAGGCGGAAGCGGGGCGATGGCTTACAATGAGCAGTTCTTC. This gives the protein CASSRGGSGAMAYNEQFF.

This clone was observed a single time. The chain uses TRBV19 and TRBJ1-4, with D tentatively TRBD1 (5 bases). Germline CDR1 is LNHDA and CDR2 is SQIVND (reference sequence). The CDR3 contains 16 residues. The V end lost 4 bases, the J end lost 0 bases, and 12 bases lay between the germline ends. CDR3 region: CASSRRTLTTNEKLFF. The DNA for the CDR3 is TGTGCCAGTAGTAGACGGACACTTACAACTAATGAAAAACTGTTTTTT.

The chain employs TRBV3-1 (or the pseudogene TRBV3-2) and TRBJ2-3, with TRBD2 matching over 8 bases. The CDR3 length is 18 residues. Per germline, CDR1 LGHDT and CDR2 YNNKEL (reference sequence). The junction had 13 bases not matched to a gene; V was cut back by 3 bases and J by 2 bases. The CDR3 DNA reads as TGTGCCAGCAGCCAGGATCCTTCCGGGGGGGCCGACACAGATACGCAGTATTTT. Amino acids: CASSQDPSGGADTDTQYF.

The chain joins TRBV5-5 to TRBJ1-1; tentative D call: TRBD1 (5 bases). Germline loops: CDR1 SGHKS, CDR2 YYEKEE (reference sequence). V shed 5 bases and J shed 4 bases, with 15 bases lying between them. There are 14 residues in the CDR3. The CDR3 region has the DNA TGTGCCAGCAGTTTTGACAGTTGGGGCACTGAAGCTTTCTTT. Protein product: CASSFDSWGTEAFF.

The chain's CDR3 is CASSVARGEYNEQFF. In nucleotides, the CDR3 is TGTGCCAGCAGCGTAGCTAGAGGGGAGTACAATGAGCAGTTCTTC. This sequence joins TRBV9 and TRBJ2-1, with D possibly being TRBD1 or TRBD2 (5 bases each). This CDR3 comprises 15 residues. With 0 bases removed from V and 4 bases from J, the gap between germline ends came to 11 bases. In germline, CDR1 is SGDLS, CDR2 YYNGEE.

This clone was observed a single time. V gene TRBV18 combines with J gene TRBJ2-3; weak D call: TRBD2 (5 bases). Per the germline V gene, CDR1 is KGHSH and CDR2 is LQKENI. Trimming took off 0 bases at V and 1 base at J, with 8 bases between the two ends. This CDR3 region has 15 residues. CDR3 protein: CASSPPGRGTDTQYF. The CDR3 DNA reads TGTGCCAGCTCACCACCCGGGCGGGGCACAGATACGCAGTATTTT. Variable domain in full (rest from reference TRBV18 and TRBJ2-3): NAGVMQNPRHLVRRRGQEARLRCSPMKGHSHVYWYRQLPEEGLKFMVYLQKENIIDESGMPKERFSAEFPKEGPSILRIQQVVRGDSAAYFCASSPPGRGTDTQYFGPGTRLTVL.

The chain combines TRBV4-1 with TRBJ2-7; D gene unclear. CDR1 and CDR2 from the germline V gene are MGHRA and YSYEKL. This CDR3 contains 16 residues. Trimming left V 5 bases short and J 2 bases short, with 19 bases between. Written as DNA, the CDR3 is TGCGCCAGCAGCTCCCGGGCGGCAGGACCACCCTACGAGCAGTACTTC. Encoded protein: CASSSRAAGPPYEQYF.

The CDR3 DNA reads as TGTGCCAGCAGCCCACCGGGAGGCTACACCTTC. Its translation: CASSPPGGYTF. The rearrangement links TRBV5-8 to TRBJ1-2; D remains ambiguous. The CDR3 runs 11 residues. Trimming pared 4 bases from V and 8 bases from J, leaving 9 bases between. CDR1 and CDR2 from the germline V gene are SGHTS and YDEGEE.

The chain is built from TRBV6-2 or TRBV6-3 and TRBJ1-5; no clear D. Germline V gives CDR1 MNHEY, CDR2 SVGEGT. CDR3 length: 15 amino acids. Trimming pared 1 base from V and 2 bases from J, leaving 9 bases between. CDR3 in amino acids: CASSYFGQGNQPQHF. In DNA, the CDR3 is TGTGCCAGCAGTTACTTCGGGCAGGGCAATCAGCCCCAGCATTTT.

This chain uses TRBV6-2 or TRBV6-3 with TRBJ2-7; 9 bases agree with TRBD1. Trimming took 2 bases from V and 4 from J; bases not matched to a gene: 9. CDR1 MNHEY and CDR2 SVGEGT come from the germline V gene. The CDR3 extends over 16 amino acids. CDR3 region: CASSYPLTGGSYEQYF. The CDR3 region has the DNA TGTGCCAGCAGTTACCCGCTCACAGGGGGCAGTTACGAGCAGTACTTC.

The chain employs TRBV5-1 and TRBJ1-5, with TRBD1 as a possible D gene (6 bases). This CDR3 contains 15 residues. CDR1 and CDR2 (germline): SGHRS, YFSETQ. V was shortened by 0 bases and J by 5 bases, with 12 bases between the two germline ends. CDR3 DNA: TGCGCCAGCAGCTTGGCAGGGGTCCCGGATCAGCCCCAGCATTTT. Translation gives CASSLAGVPDQPQHF.

The V gene is TRBV4-1, the J gene TRBJ2-7; D gene unclear. Trimming took 4 bases from V and 3 from J, leaving 13 bases between them. Germline lookup yields CDR1 MGHRA and CDR2 YSYEKL. The length of the CDR3 is 14 residues. The CDR3 bases are TGCGCCAGCAGCCGCTTTTCATCTATCTACGAGCAGTACTTC. Translating it yields CASSRFSSIYEQYF.

The chain carries TRBV10-3 and TRBJ2-7; tentative D call: TRBD2 (5 bases). Germline V gives CDR1 ENHRY, CDR2 SYGVKD. V dropped 0 bases and J dropped 7 bases, with 13 bases sitting between them. The CDR3 extends over 14 amino acids. The CDR3 is CAISESEVYGEQYF. The DNA for the CDR3 is TGTGCCATCAGTGAGTCGGAGGTTTACGGGGAGCAGTACTTC.